The clone carrying this T cell receptor (beta chain) occurred a few times. Its antigen remains unidentified. These data originate in a study of CD8+ T cells in alopecia areata. Overall study context: After 6 to 18 months of tofacitinib, follow-up continued 6 months off drug.

CDR3 length: 15 residues. The germline V gene encodes CDR1 SGHRS and CDR2 YFSETQ. The trim removed 2 bases at V and 6 bases at J, leaving 3 bases unmatched. Extracted from the samples, RNA was reverse transcribed into cDNA to serve as the sequencing template. TCRdb's table, derived via immunoSEQ multiplex PCR, lists solely in-frame clones and lacks some. This sample carries 65,000 to 70,000 clones, under 75% of them seen once, and the ten largest clones take about a sixth. Study-level points and caveats: Although TCR sharing was seen in mice, sharing across patients was less clear, possibly for HLA-related reasons. Normal-skin resident alphabeta T cells also appear among scalp sample sequences.

Sample: CD8+ T cells sorted from blood, taken at week 0. The chain carries TRBV5-1 and TRBJ2-1; 12 bases line up with TRBD2. The TCR originated in a human donor with alopecia areata. In DNA, the CDR3 is TGCGCCAGCAGCTTCCTAGCGGGAGGGACCAATGAGCAGTTCTTC. The encoded protein is CASSFLAGGTNEQFF.